This entry lists 32 T cell receptor beta chains sequenced from one sample in a study of T cell responses to AZD1222 COVID-19 vaccine. The repertoire was sequenced with immunoSEQ multiplex PCR; TCRdb's copy has only in-frame clones and lacks some. The sample has more than 85,000 clones; roughly 90% are singletons. Here the sequenced sample was peripheral blood, taken on day 0 of AZD1222 vaccination. Source of these receptors: an adult in good health.

For the CDR3, the DNA is TGCAGCGTTGAAGATTGGGACAGGGATGGAGCTTTCTTT. Translated, it gives CSVEDWDRDGAFF. V usage is TRBV29-1 and J usage is TRBJ1-1; 9 bases are a match to TRBD1. This CDR3 is 13 amino acids long. J was trimmed by 10 bases and V by 0 bases; bases with no gene match: 6. Germline CDR1 is SQVTM and CDR2 is ANQGSEA.

V gene TRBV4-2 combines with J gene TRBJ2-3; D call uncertain. Germline CDR1 LGHNA, CDR2 YNFKEQ. With 4 bases removed from V and 0 bases from J, the gap between germline ends came to 17 bases. CDR3 size: 17 residues. The CDR3 coding sequence is TGTGCCAGCAGCCTCTTACAAAGAGTTTCTAGCACAGATACGCAGTATTTT. Protein product: CASSLLQRVSSTDTQYF.

This rearrangement joins TRBV6-5 to TRBJ1-5; 10 bases are a match to TRBD1. After removal of 4 bases from V and 2 bases from J, the junction contained 2 bases not matched to a gene. Per germline, CDR1 MNHEY and CDR2 SVGAGI. This CDR3 is built from 15 residues. The CDR3 DNA follows: TGTGCCAGCAGTTTGACAGGGGGCGGCAATCAGCCCCAGCATTTT. Translating gives CASSLTGGGNQPQHF.

This chain connects TRBV24-1 to TRBJ2-7; D might be TRBD1 (6 bases). The CDR3 extends over 14 amino acids. Trimming shortened V by 5 bases and J by 4 bases, and 14 bases separated the two germline ends. Germline CDR1 and CDR2: KGHDR and SFDVKD. The CDR3 here is CATSGMDSTYEQYF. The CDR3 bases are TGTGCCACCAGTGGGATGGACAGTACTTACGAGCAGTACTTC.

J is TRBJ2-2 and V is TRBV10-1; no reliable D call. Germline CDR1 and CDR2: WNHNN and SYGVQD (reference sequence). The CDR3 sequence is 12 residues long. V gave up 7 bases and J gave up 1 base, with 4 bases separating them. CDR3 DNA sequence: TGCGCCAGCACGGGGAACACCGGGGAGCTGTTTTTT. The encoded protein is CASTGNTGELFF.

V usage is TRBV6-5 and J usage is TRBJ1-5, with TRBD1 as a possible D gene (5 bases). CDR1 and CDR2 (germline): MNHEY, SVGAGI. The germline V and J ends were trimmed by 6 bases and 7 bases, with 13 bases remaining between them. The CDR3 length is 13 residues. The CDR3 nucleotides read TGTGCCAGCAGGGGGGGGTCGGGGCAGCCCCAGCATTTT. Protein product: CASRGGSGQPQHF.

The chain recombines TRBV4-2 with TRBJ1-6; D may be TRBD1 (5 bases). Trimming cost V 0 bases and J 8 bases, with 11 bases left between them. Germline CDR1 reads LGHNA; CDR2 reads YNFKEQ. The CDR3 sequence is 15 residues long. The CDR3: CASSQDGGDYSPLHF. The CDR3 DNA follows: TGTGCCAGCAGCCAAGATGGGGGAGACTATTCACCCCTCCACTTT.

This chain joins TRBV29-1 and TRBJ2-5, with TRBD2 identical over 8 bases. V trimming: 7 bases; J trimming: 7 bases; junction bases outside the gene matches: 11. The CDR3 runs to 13 residues. CDR1 and CDR2 (germline): SQVTM, ANQGSEA. CDR3 loop: CSALREGPGTQYF. The DNA for the CDR3 is TGCAGCGCCCTCCGGGAGGGCCCCGGGACCCAGTACTTC. Together with reference TRBV29-1 and TRBJ2-5, the CDR3 gives the full variable domain: SAVISQKPSRDICQRGTSLTIQCQVDSQVTMMFWYRQQPGQSLTLIATANQGSEATYESGFVIDKFPISRPNLTFSTLTVSNMSPEDSSIYLCSALREGPGTQYFGPGTRLLVL.

The V gene is TRBV19, the J gene TRBJ2-7; 8 nucleotides agree with TRBD1. Per the germline V gene, CDR1 is LNHDA and CDR2 is SQIVND (reference sequence). The CDR3 has 16 residues. Trimming removed 3 bases from V and 3 bases from J; junction bases left unmatched: 10. The CDR3 reads CASSMHRDRYDYEQYF. The DNA of the CDR3 is TGTGCCAGTAGTATGCACCGGGACAGGTATGACTACGAGCAGTACTTC.

V and J are TRBV9 and TRBJ1-3; no definite D call. The V end was cut by 3 bases, the J end by 0 bases, with 10 bases between. Germline CDR1 SGDLS, CDR2 YYNGEE. This CDR3 has 15 amino acids. DNA for the CDR3: TGTGCCAGCAGCGAGAAAGCGAGCTCTGGAAACACCATATATTTT. The encoded protein is CASSEKASSGNTIYF.

This chain uses TRBV5-1 with TRBJ2-1; D is possibly TRBD1 or TRBD2 (5 bases each). There are 15 residues in the CDR3. Germline V lookup: CDR1 SGHRS, CDR2 YFSETQ. V was trimmed by 3 bases and J by 9 bases, leaving 19 bases between them. CDR3 DNA sequence: TGCGCCAGCAGCTCGTGGGGACGCGTCGCTAGTGAGCAGTTCTTC. Translated: CASSSWGRVASEQFF.

The CDR3 region is CASSPTGHRNTEAFF. Here the CDR3 DNA reads TGTGCCAGCAGCCCTACGGGACACCGGAACACTGAAGCTTTCTTT. V gene TRBV7-2 combines with J gene TRBJ1-1, with D perhaps matching TRBD1 (6 bases). This CDR3 contains 15 residues. Germline V lookup: CDR1 SGHTA, CDR2 FQGNSA. V lost 5 bases and J 1 base, leaving 14 bases between the germline ends.

The chain has TRBV6-5 and TRBJ2-5; TRBD2 aligns across 12 bases. The CDR3 runs to 16 residues. Germline lookup yields CDR1 MNHEY and CDR2 SVGAGI. Losses at the gene ends were 4 bases for V and 2 bases for J; bases not matched to a gene: 5. This CDR3 is CASSFATSGRQETQYF. In DNA form, the CDR3 reads TGTGCCAGCAGTTTCGCTACTAGCGGGAGGCAAGAGACCCAGTACTTC.

The genes are TRBV5-1 and TRBJ2-5, with D maybe TRBD1 (5 bases). From germline, CDR1 is SGHRS and CDR2 YFSETQ. Trimming shortened V by 4 bases and J by 1 base, and 17 bases separated the two germline ends. The length of the CDR3 is 16 residues. The CDR3 DNA is TGCGCCAGCAGCCCCGGGTACGGAAGGGGCCAAGAGACCCAGTACTTC. Its translation is CASSPGYGRGQETQYF.

V usage is TRBV5-4 and J usage is TRBJ1-4; 8 bases line up with TRBD1. This CDR3 contains 18 residues. Germline V gives CDR1 SGHNT, CDR2 YYREEE (reference sequence). The V gene end was trimmed by 5 bases and the J gene end by 4 bases; junction bases not matched to a gene: 16. The CDR3 coding sequence is TGTGCCAGCAGTTACAGGGGGGGATCGGTAACTGGTAATGAAAAACTGTTTTTT. It translates to CASSYRGGSVTGNEKLFF.

The J gene is TRBJ2-1, the V gene TRBV2, with D possibly matching TRBD2 (7 bases). CDR1 and CDR2 from the germline V gene are SNHLY and FYNNEI. The CDR3 is 15 residues long. Trimming took off 6 bases at V and 3 bases at J, with 15 bases between the two ends. CDR3 residues: CASRGGQGIYNEQFF. CDR3 nucleotides: TGTGCCAGCAGGGGGGGGCAGGGGATCTACAATGAGCAGTTCTTC.

The chain employs TRBV11-2 and TRBJ2-7; maybe TRBD2 (6 bases). Germline V CDR1 and CDR2: SGHAT, FQNNGV. V was shortened by 4 bases and J by 0 bases, with 13 bases between the two germline ends. The CDR3 runs 15 residues. The CDR3 coding sequence is TGTGCCAGCAGCTCGAATCGGGGAGGCTCCTACGAGCAGTACTTC. This codes for CASSSNRGGSYEQYF. The complete variable domain, with remaining parts taken from reference TRBV11-2 and TRBJ2-7, reads EAGVAQSPRYKIIEKRQSVAFWCNPISGHATLYWYQQILGQGPKLLIQFQNNGVVDDSQLPKDRFSAERLKGVDSTLKIQPAKLEDSAVYLCASSSNRGGSYEQYFGPGTRLTVT.

Worth noting for this clone: Other DNA sequences of this sample code for an identical CDR3. This chain joins TRBV5-5 and TRBJ1-2; no clear D. The CDR3 is 12 residues long. The germline CDR1 and CDR2 sequences are SGHKS and YYEKEE (reference sequence). V shed 4 bases and J shed 4 bases, with 8 bases lying between them. The CDR3 is CASSLAVYGYTF. The CDR3 DNA is TGTGCCAGCAGCCTTGCGGTCTATGGCTACACCTTC.

The chain links TRBV5-5 to TRBJ2-7; D may correspond to TRBD1 or TRBD2 (5 bases each). CDR3 length: 15 amino acids. Germline CDR1 is SGHKS and CDR2 is YYEKEE (reference sequence). The V end lost 4 bases, the J end lost 6 bases, and 20 bases lay between the germline ends. This CDR3 reads CASSESGTDGVEQYF. In nucleotides, the CDR3 is TGTGCCAGCAGCGAATCCGGGACGGATGGGGTCGAGCAGTACTTC.

This clone showed up just once. The genes are TRBV6-5 and TRBJ2-7; D not certain. CDR3 length: 12 amino acids. Germline V gene lookup returns CDR1 MNHEY and CDR2 SVGAGI. V lost 6 bases, J lost 4 bases, and 10 bases lay in between. The CDR3 DNA reads as TGTGCCAGCAGCCAACGTCAGTACGAGCAGTACTTC. It encodes CASSQRQYEQYF.

This rearrangement joins TRBV12-5 to TRBJ2-3, with 11 bases that match TRBD2. The length of the CDR3 is 15 residues. Germline CDR1 LGHNT, CDR2 FRNRAP. V shed 3 bases and J 6 bases; nucleotides not matched to a gene: 5. CDR3 coding DNA: TGTGCTAGTGGTTTCACTAGCGGGAGTTTGGATACGCAGTATTTT. It translates to CASGFTSGSLDTQYF. Together with reference TRBV12-5 and TRBJ2-3, the CDR3 gives the full variable domain: DARVTQTPRHKVTEMGQEVTMRCQPILGHNTVFWYRQTMMQGLELLAYFRNRAPLDDSGMPKDRFSAEMPDATLATLKIQPSEPRDSAVYFCASGFTSGSLDTQYFGPGTRLTVL.

V gene TRBV30 combines with J gene TRBJ1-5; D gene uncertain. CDR3 size: 15 residues. Germline CDR1 and CDR2: GTSNPN and SVGIG (reference sequence). Trimming took off 3 bases at V and 2 bases at J, with 14 bases between the two ends. CDR3 sequence: CAWRGVGRGNQPQHF. In DNA, the CDR3 is TGTGCCTGGAGGGGAGTGGGAAGGGGCAATCAGCCCCAGCATTTT.

Notes on this clone: Germline and junction disagree at one end, which may indicate a read error. The chain is built from TRBV5-4 and TRBJ1-1, with D perhaps TRBD1 (5 bases). The CDR3 is 14 residues long. Germline-derived CDR1 and CDR2 are SGHNT and YYREEE (reference sequence). The CDR3 nucleotides read TGTGCCAGCACCTTGCTAAGGGGAAACACTGAAGCTTTCTTT. It yields the protein CASTLLRGNTEAFF. Looking up the rest from reference TRBV5-4 and TRBJ1-1 gives the full variable domain: ETGVTQSPTHLIKTRGQQVTLRCSSQSGHNTVSWYQQALGQGPQFIFQYYREEENGRGNFPPRFSGLQFPNYSSELNVNALELDDSALYLCASTLLRGNTEAFFGQGTRLTVV.

The V and J genes are TRBV7-2 and TRBJ1-2; perhaps TRBD1 as D (5 bases). The ends were cut back, 2 bases at V and 7 bases at J, with 11 bases in the middle. Germline CDR1 and CDR2: SGHTA and FQGNSA. This CDR3 contains 13 residues. This CDR3 reads CASSLSGGSGYTF. In DNA, the CDR3 is TGTGCCAGCAGCTTAAGTGGGGGAAGTGGCTACACCTTC.

The rearrangement joins TRBV3-1 (or the pseudogene TRBV3-2) to TRBJ1-2; no reliable D call. Germline CDR1 LGHDT, CDR2 YNNKEL (reference sequence). Trimming removed 3 bases from V and 4 bases from J, with 12 bases in between. This CDR3 has 14 residues. The CDR3 loop reads CASSQAIESYGYTF. In DNA form, the CDR3 reads TGTGCCAGCAGCCAGGCCATAGAGAGCTATGGCTACACCTTC.

CDR3 bases: TGTGCCAGCAGTTCAAGGACAGGGGGAACGAACACTGAAGCTTTCTTT. Translating gives CASSSRTGGTNTEAFF. The V and J genes are TRBV6-5 and TRBJ1-1; 10 bases are a match to TRBD1. Trimming took 4 bases from V and 1 from J; bases not matched to a gene: 6. This CDR3 region has 16 residues. The germline V gene has CDR1 MNHEY and CDR2 SVGAGI.

V gene TRBV7-9 combines with J gene TRBJ1-1; TRBD1 matches at 9 bases. The CDR3 sequence is 18 residues long. Germline CDR1 reads SEHNR; CDR2 reads FQNEAQ (reference sequence). Trimming at V came to 4 bases and at J to 7 bases, leaving 19 bases not matched to a gene. CDR3 coding DNA: TGTGCCAGCAGCTATACCGGGACAGGGATATTTAGGTTAGGTGAAGCTTTCTTT. Protein product: CASSYTGTGIFRLGEAFF.

The J gene is TRBJ2-3, the V gene TRBV19; 8 bases line up with TRBD1. The CDR3 runs 14 residues. J gave up 4 bases and V 5 bases, and 5 bases lay outside the gene matches. The germline CDR1 and CDR2 sequences are LNHDA and SQIVND (reference sequence). As DNA, the CDR3 is TGTGCCAGTAGTGGTACAGGGGGTCCAGATACGCAGTATTTT. Encoded protein: CASSGTGGPDTQYF. The whole variable domain, remainder taken from reference TRBV19 and TRBJ2-3, is DGGITQSPKYLFRKEGQNVTLSCEQNLNHDAMYWYRQDPGQGLRLIYYSQIVNDFQKGDIAEGYSVSREKKESFPLTVTSAQKNPTAFYLCASSGTGGPDTQYFGPGTRLTVL.

The chain employs TRBV20-1 and TRBJ1-2; TRBD1 agrees at 7 bases. Germline V gives CDR1 DFQATT, CDR2 SNEGSKA (reference sequence). The trim removed 3 bases at V and 5 bases at J, leaving 15 bases unmatched. The length of the CDR3 is 16 residues. CDR3: CSASSRPKTGFYGYTF. The CDR3 DNA is TGCAGTGCTAGTTCTAGGCCGAAGACAGGGTTTTATGGCTACACCTTC.

The V call is TRBV6-5, the J call TRBJ1-2, with D uncertain. The CDR3 runs 14 residues. Germline assignment: CDR1 MNHEY and CDR2 SVGAGI. V lost 3 bases, J lost 0 bases, and 8 bases lay in between. CDR3 sequence (DNA): TGTGCCAGCAGTTATCGAGTAGCTAACTATGGCTACACCTTC. It yields the protein CASSYRVANYGYTF.

V and J are TRBV7-9 and TRBJ2-1; unclear D gene. This CDR3 spans 13 amino acids. Trimming shortened V by 5 bases and J by 3 bases, and 8 bases separated the two germline ends. Germline CDR1 is SEHNR and CDR2 is FQNEAQ (reference sequence). The CDR3 reads CASSPAVYNEQFF. The CDR3 region has the DNA TGTGCCAGCAGCCCCGCCGTCTACAATGAGCAGTTCTTC.

The chain is built from TRBV7-2 and TRBJ1-2; D gene uncertain. Trimming took off 7 bases at V and 7 bases at J, with 19 bases between the two ends. CDR1 and CDR2 (germline): SGHTA, FQGNSA. This CDR3 region has 14 residues. CDR3 nucleotide sequence: TGTGCCAGCATTCCAACCCCGTCAAGTTCTGGCTACACCTTC. Translated, it gives CASIPTPSSSGYTF.